Listed below are T cell receptor beta chains from one sample, sequenced in a study of T-cell memory formation after mild COVID-19. MiXCR, applied by TCRdb to the 5' RACE reads, yields one record per CDR3 protein. This sample carries 85,000 to 130,000 distinct CDR3 sequences, 15% to 20% of them seen once, and the ten largest clones take 25% to 35%. What was sequenced was PBMCs or a T cell subset sorted from them (not recorded which). Every receptor here comes from an adult woman who had mild COVID-19 (a few samples of this study predate the infection). Cell type and time point are not known. CDR3s include the opening cysteine and the closing phenylalanine or tryptophan. A D gene is named only where the DNA matches it firmly. The size of a clone is reported for some rows only, either as once, few or many, or as a class for expanded clones.

>TRBV27|TRBJ2-7|-|few
TGTGCCAGCATATGGCAGAAACGGAGTTGGGGTCGCCGGGAAGGTTTTGGGTACGAGCAGTACTTC
CASIWQKRSWGRREGFGYEQYF
>TRBV3-1|TRBJ2-1|-|-
TGTGCCAGCAGCCAAGAGGTGGTATGGTCCTACAATGAGCAGTTCTTC
CASSQEVVWSYNEQFF
>TRBV27|TRBJ2-7|TRBD1|few
TGTGCCAGCAGTTTCGGACAGGCCTCCTACGAGCAGTACTTC
CASSFGQASYEQYF
>TRBV29-1|TRBJ1-1|-|-
TGCAGCGTTGAAGGGGATTTAAACACTGAAGCTTTCTTT
CSVEGDLNTEAFF
>TRBV12-3/TRBV12-4|TRBJ2-4|-|-
TGTGCCAGCAGTGACGGGCCTTCTGATCGCGGCATTCAGTACTTC
CASSDGPSDRGIQYF
>TRBV7-9|TRBJ2-1|-|few
TGTGCCAGCAGCCTCGGACTGAGCGGAGGGTACAATGAGCAGTTCTTC
CASSLGLSGGYNEQFF
>TRBV25-1|TRBJ2-4|TRBD2|-
TGTGCCAGCAGTGAGGGAGGGACTAGCGGGAGCACTGGCAAAAACATTCAGTACTTC
CASSEGGTSGSTGKNIQYF
>TRBV5-1|TRBJ2-1|TRBD2|few
TGCGCCAGCAGCCAGGGACTAGCAGACTACAATGAGCAGTTCTTC
CASSQGLADYNEQFF
>TRBV4-3|TRBJ2-7|TRBD2|-
TGCGCCAGCAGCCAAGCGGGAGGGCCGTACGAGCAGTACTTC
CASSQAGGPYEQYF
>TRBV2|TRBJ1-1|-|-
TGTGCCAGCAGGGAAATAACCGGGAGCCGGGACACTGAAGCTTTCTTT
CASREITGSRDTEAFF
>TRBV5-1|TRBJ2-7|-|-
TGCGCCAGCAGCCCGTCGACAGCCCTACCTACCTACGAGCAGTGCTTC
CASSPSTALPTYEQCF
>TRBV12-3/TRBV12-4|TRBJ2-5|TRBD1|few
TGTGCCAGCAGTCCTCCGGGACAGGGTCAGGAGACCCAGTACTTC
CASSPPGQGQETQYF
>TRBV5-6|TRBJ1-5|-|few
TGTGCCAGCAGCCATACGACAGGACAGCATCAGCCCCAGCATTTT
CASSHTTGQHQPQHF
>TRBV5-5|TRBJ2-6|-|-
TGTGCCAGCAGCCCCGGTGGGGCCAACGTCCTGACTTTC
CASSPGGANVLTF
>TRBV27|TRBJ2-7|-|-
TGTGCCAGCAGCTACAGGGGGGGGAACACCTACGAGCAGTACTTC
CASSYRGGNTYEQYF
>TRBV7-9|TRBJ2-5|-|many
TGTGCCAGCAGCTTCGGGGAGACCCAGTACTTC
CASSFGETQYF
>TRBV9|TRBJ2-1|TRBD2|-
TGTGCCAGCAGCGTCCCCTCGTTAGCGGGAGGGTACAATGAGCAGTTCTTC
CASSVPSLAGGYNEQFF
>TRBV6-2/TRBV6-3|TRBJ2-1|-|-
TGTGCCAGCAGTTACATGGGAACTTACAATGAGCAGTTCTTC
CASSYMGTYNEQFF
>TRBV3-1|TRBJ2-3|TRBD2|few
TGTGCCAGCAGCCAAGACCTGTCGATTAGCGGGGGGTCCCGTGGTACGCAGTATTTT
CASSQDLSISGGSRGTQYF
>TRBV4-3|TRBJ2-1|TRBD2|many
TGCGCCAGCAGCCAAGGGTTAGCGGGAGGTAATGAGCAGTTCTTC
CASSQGLAGGNEQFF
>TRBV4-1|TRBJ2-3|-|-
TGCGCCAGCAGCCATGCTTACCACAGGGATCCCACAGATACGCAGTATTTT
CASSHAYHRDPTDTQYF
>TRBV29-1|TRBJ1-2|-|-
TGCAGCGGGCGGGACGGCAACTATGGCTACACCTTC
CSGRDGNYGYTF
>TRBV29-1|TRBJ1-2|-|-
TGCAGCGTTGTTAAGGAACCGGACTATGGCTACACCTTC
CSVVKEPDYGYTF
>TRBV20-1|TRBJ1-6|TRBD1|few
TGCAGTGCTACCCCCGGGACAGGGGAATATTCACCCCTCCACTTT
CSATPGTGEYSPLHF
>TRBV3-1|TRBJ2-7|-|-
TGTGCCAGCAGCCAAGTAGGACAAGGGACCTACGAGCAGTACTTC
CASSQVGQGTYEQYF
>TRBV9|TRBJ2-5|TRBD1|few
TGTGCCAGCAGCGAACAGGGGGGCTGGGAGACCCAGTACTTC
CASSEQGGWETQYF
>TRBV14|TRBJ1-1|-|-
TGTGCCAGCAGCCAAGAGTGGGGGTTGGGGATCAGTGAAGCTTTCTTT
CASSQEWGLGISEAFF
>TRBV6-5|TRBJ2-3|-|-
TGTGCCAGCAGTTACTCAGAGGCGGCAGGTAGAGGGGGGTTTAGCGGCACAGATACGCAGTATTTT
CASSYSEAAGRGGFSGTDTQYF
>TRBV20-1|TRBJ2-4|TRBD1|-
TGCAGTTGGGACAGTCTAGCCAAAAACATTCAGTACTTC
CSWDSLAKNIQYF
>TRBV7-2|TRBJ2-7|TRBD2|-
TGTGCCAGCAGCTTAGAGTCCACTAGCGGGAGCTACGAGCAGTACTTC
CASSLESTSGSYEQYF
>TRBV15|TRBJ2-1|TRBD2|-
TGTGCCACCAGCGCCGGGACTAGCGGGAGCTTGGGTAATGAGCAGTTCTTC
CATSAGTSGSLGNEQFF
>TRBV12-3/TRBV12-4|TRBJ1-1|TRBD1|-
TGTGCCAGCAGTGTGACAGGGGGCTTCACTGAAGCTTTCTTT
CASSVTGGFTEAFF
>TRBV4-1|TRBJ1-2|-|-
TGCGCCAGCAGCCCCTGGCAGGACAACTATGGCTACACCTTC
CASSPWQDNYGYTF
>TRBV24-1|TRBJ2-7|-|few
TGTGCCACCTCCCCCGGTTCTTACGAGCAGTACTTC
CATSPGSYEQYF
>TRBV5-4|TRBJ2-1|TRBD1|-
TGTGCCAGCAGCTTAGGGCAGGGGGCGCGGGATGAGCAGTTCTTC
CASSLGQGARDEQFF
>TRBV6-5|TRBJ1-4|-|few
TGTGCCAGCAGTTCCACGCAGGAAAATGAAAAACTGTTTTTT
CASSSTQENEKLFF
>TRBV20-1|TRBJ1-5|-|few
TGCAGTGCTATAGCCCCCGGAGGGATCAGCAATCAGCCCCAGCATTTT
CSAIAPGGISNQPQHF
>TRBV24-1|TRBJ1-2|-|-
TGTGCCACCAGTGATCGGATTTATGGCTACACCTTC
CATSDRIYGYTF
>TRBV7-9|TRBJ2-7|TRBD1|-
TGTGCCAGCAGTCCGACAGGGAGTGCCTACGAGCAGTACTTC
CASSPTGSAYEQYF
>TRBV4-2|TRBJ2-7|TRBD2|-
TGTGCCAGCAGCCAAGGGGACTATGTTGCCTACGAGCAGTACTTC
CASSQGDYVAYEQYF
>TRBV21-1|TRBJ2-7|-|many
TGTGCCAGCAGCAACCTCCTTGACAGCTCCTACGAGCAGTACTTC
CASSNLLDSSYEQYF
>TRBV29-1|TRBJ1-1|-|-
TGCAGCGTTGAACTGGCCGGAAGGAACACTGAAGCTTTCTTT
CSVELAGRNTEAFF
>TRBV29-1|TRBJ2-1|-|few
TGCAGCGCTGGGAGGACGAGCTCCTACAATGAGCAGTTCTTC
CSAGRTSSYNEQFF
>TRBV7-2|TRBJ1-1|-|few
TGTGCCAGCAGGGTCGGGGTTAACACTGAAGCTTTCTTT
CASRVGVNTEAFF
>TRBV9|TRBJ2-2|-|few
TGTGCCAGCAGCACGAGACTAGTATCCGGGGAGCTGTTTTTT
CASSTRLVSGELFF
>TRBV5-1|TRBJ2-1|-|many
TGCGCCAGCAGCTCACCGCAGGGGCGTAGTTACAATGAGCAGTTCTTC
CASSSPQGRSYNEQFF
>TRBV20-1|TRBJ1-5|-|-
TGCAGTGCCCAAGGGGCGGGGGCAGTCGGACAGCCCCAGCATTTT
CSAQGAGAVGQPQHF
>TRBV2|TRBJ1-1|-|few
TGTGCCAGCCCAACCTATTTGCAGGAAAATGCAAAGGGGAACACTGAAGCTTTCTTT
CASPTYLQENAKGNTEAFF
>TRBV6-5|TRBJ2-7|TRBD2|many
TGTGCCAGCAGCCCAACGGGGGGGAGCTCCTACGAGCAGTACTTC
CASSPTGGSSYEQYF
>TRBV27|TRBJ2-1|TRBD2|few
TGTGCCAGCAGTCCAGCGTCTGCGGGGGGGCCCTTGGCAAATGAGCAGTTCTTC
CASSPASAGGPLANEQFF
>TRBV20-1|TRBJ2-7|TRBD2|few
TGCAGTGCATCCGGGACTAGCGAGCGGGAGCAGTACTTC
CSASGTSEREQYF
>TRBV6-1|TRBJ1-5|TRBD1|-
TGTGCCAGCGACAGGGCTGGTCAGCCCCAGCATTTT
CASDRAGQPQHF
>TRBV27|TRBJ2-3|-|-
TGTGCCAGCAGGGGGGGTACCGCCGGAGATACGCAGTATTTT
CASRGGTAGDTQYF
>TRBV30|TRBJ2-4|-|few
TGTGCCTGGGATCCAACGGGCGGGAACATTCAGTACTTC
CAWDPTGGNIQYF
>TRBV6-2/TRBV6-3|TRBJ2-7|-|-
TGTGCCAGCAGCTGGGGCAGGGACGAGCAGTACTTC
CASSWGRDEQYF